This is a list of T cell receptor beta chains from one sample in a study of blood T cell repertoires in COVID-19. Using immunoSEQ multiplex PCR, the repertoire was profiled, and TCRdb retains in-frame clones only, with some absent. The sample gives 310,000 or so clones, approximately 86% of which show up once; about 1.2% is in the top ten. The source material was peripheral blood. These receptors all stem from a man aged 65-85 years with acute or convalescent COVID-19. Each CDR3 is given with its conserved first and last residue. The D gene is left open where the match is weak. Not every row has a clone size; where given, it reads once, few, many or a size class.

CDR3 DNA: TGCGCCAGCAGCAGAGACAGACCGAACACTGAAGCTTTCTTT
CDR3 protein: CASSRDRPNTEAFF
D gene: -
clone size: -
J gene: TRBJ1-1
V gene: TRBV5-1

CDR3 DNA: TGCAGCGCCCGAGGGAGCGGGGGGGCCGGCGGCACAGATACGCAGTATTTT
CDR3 protein: CSARGSGGAGGTDTQYF
D gene: TRBD2
clone size: -
J gene: TRBJ2-3
V gene: TRBV29-1

CDR3 DNA: TGTGCCAGCAGTGAAAATATGGCAGGGAGGGGCTACACCTTC
CDR3 protein: CASSENMAGRGYTF
D gene: -
clone size: -
J gene: TRBJ1-2
V gene: TRBV6-1

CDR3 DNA: TGTGCCATCAGTGTCGGGGGTTACGAGCAGTACTTC
CDR3 protein: CAISVGGYEQYF
D gene: -
clone size: -
J gene: TRBJ2-7
V gene: TRBV10-3

CDR3 DNA: TGTGCCAGCAGCTCCCAGGGGCAGCTTAATTCACCCCTCCACTTT
CDR3 protein: CASSSQGQLNSPLHF
D gene: -
clone size: -
J gene: TRBJ1-6
V gene: TRBV7-2

CDR3 DNA: TGTGCCAGCAGCGGGGTAGACAGAAACACTGAAGCTTTCTTT
CDR3 protein: CASSGVDRNTEAFF
D gene: -
clone size: -
J gene: TRBJ1-1
V gene: TRBV5-4

CDR3 DNA: TGTGCCAGCAGCTTTCTTGACGAGCAGTACTTC
CDR3 protein: CASSFLDEQYF
D gene: -
clone size: -
J gene: TRBJ2-7
V gene: TRBV5-6

CDR3 DNA: TGTGCCAGCAGCTTGGATGTAGACTCCTACGAGCAGTACTTC
CDR3 protein: CASSLDVDSYEQYF
D gene: -
clone size: -
J gene: TRBJ2-7
V gene: TRBV5-6

CDR3 DNA: TGCGCCAGCAGCGAACAGGGTGGAAACACCGGGGAGCTGTTTTTT
CDR3 protein: CASSEQGGNTGELFF
D gene: -
clone size: -
J gene: TRBJ2-2
V gene: TRBV5-1

CDR3 DNA: TGTGCCAGCAGCCAACAGGGGAACACCGGGGAGCTGTTTTTT
CDR3 protein: CASSQQGNTGELFF
D gene: -
clone size: -
J gene: TRBJ2-2
V gene: TRBV7-2

CDR3 DNA: TGTGCCAGCAGCTTAGCAGCGGCAGGGAGGGAAAAACTGTTTTTT
CDR3 protein: CASSLAAAGREKLFF
D gene: -
clone size: -
J gene: TRBJ1-4
V gene: TRBV7-9

CDR3 DNA: TGTGCCAGCAGCTTAAAAAGGGAGAATCAGCCCCAGCATTTT
CDR3 protein: CASSLKRENQPQHF
D gene: -
clone size: -
J gene: TRBJ1-5
V gene: TRBV7-8

CDR3 DNA: TGTGCCAGCAGCTTGGCGGGGGAGTATACGCAGTATTTT
CDR3 protein: CASSLAGEYTQYF
D gene: -
clone size: -
J gene: TRBJ2-3
V gene: TRBV5-6

CDR3 DNA: TGCGCCAGCAGCGACCGACTAGCGGGAGGACTAGAGCAAGAGACCCAGTACTTC
CDR3 protein: CASSDRLAGGLEQETQYF
D gene: TRBD2
clone size: -
J gene: TRBJ2-5
V gene: TRBV5-1

CDR3 DNA: TGTGCCAGCAGTTACTCCGGGAGGTTCCAAGAGACCCAGTACTTC
CDR3 protein: CASSYSGRFQETQYF
D gene: TRBD2
clone size: once
J gene: TRBJ2-5
V gene: TRBV6-2/TRBV6-3

CDR3 DNA: TGTGCCAGAGGTGGGACAGGGAGTCAGCCCCAGCATTTT
CDR3 protein: CARGGTGSQPQHF
D gene: TRBD1
clone size: once
J gene: TRBJ1-5
V gene: TRBV19

CDR3 DNA: TGTGCCAGCTCACCAGGACTTCGGGAGACCCAGTACTTC
CDR3 protein: CASSPGLRETQYF
D gene: -
clone size: -
J gene: TRBJ2-5
V gene: TRBV18

CDR3 DNA: TGTGCCAGTAGTATAGACAGGGGACAACGGGAAAAACTGTTTTTT
CDR3 protein: CASSIDRGQREKLFF
D gene: -
clone size: -
J gene: TRBJ1-4
V gene: TRBV19

CDR3 DNA: TGTGCCAGCAGCAAATTGGGCGGGGGCCTCCACGGGGATACGCAGTATTTT
CDR3 protein: CASSKLGGGLHGDTQYF
D gene: -
clone size: once
J gene: TRBJ2-3
V gene: TRBV3-1/TRBV3-2

CDR3 DNA: TGTGCCAGTTCTTACAGGGGTCAGCCCCAGCATTTT
CDR3 protein: CASSYRGQPQHF
D gene: TRBD1
clone size: -
J gene: TRBJ1-5
V gene: TRBV28

CDR3 DNA: TGTGCCAGCAGTCAAGCGGGGGGGTCACCCCTCCACTTT
CDR3 protein: CASSQAGGSPLHF
D gene: -
clone size: -
J gene: TRBJ1-6
V gene: TRBV7-2

CDR3 DNA: TGTGCCAGCAGCCCGTGGACAGGGGGCCCTGGCTACACCTTC
CDR3 protein: CASSPWTGGPGYTF
D gene: TRBD1
clone size: -
J gene: TRBJ1-2
V gene: TRBV7-9

CDR3 DNA: TGTGCCAGCAGCTTAACGTGGGGACAGAGTAATGAAAAACTGTTTTTT
CDR3 protein: CASSLTWGQSNEKLFF
D gene: TRBD1
clone size: -
J gene: TRBJ1-4
V gene: TRBV7-8

CDR3 DNA: TGTGCCAGCAGTTCTGGGACAGTAAATGGCTACACCTTC
CDR3 protein: CASSSGTVNGYTF
D gene: TRBD1
clone size: -
J gene: TRBJ1-2
V gene: TRBV12-3/TRBV12-4

CDR3 DNA: TGTGCCAGCAGTTACGGACTAGCGGATGGGAAAGAGACCCAGTACTTC
CDR3 protein: CASSYGLADGKETQYF
D gene: TRBD2
clone size: -
J gene: TRBJ2-5
V gene: TRBV6-5

CDR3 DNA: TGTGCCAGCAGTTCCGGACTCTTCCAGTACTTC
CDR3 protein: CASSSGLFQYF
D gene: -
clone size: -
J gene: TRBJ2-7
V gene: TRBV12-3/TRBV12-4

CDR3 DNA: TGTGCCAGCAGCCAAGTTGCGACAGGGGACTATGGCTACACCTTC
CDR3 protein: CASSQVATGDYGYTF
D gene: TRBD1
clone size: -
J gene: TRBJ1-2
V gene: TRBV4-2

CDR3 DNA: TGTGCCAGCAGCCAAGGATCGCAGTCGGGGCAGTTCTTC
CDR3 protein: CASSQGSQSGQFF
D gene: -
clone size: once
J gene: TRBJ2-1
V gene: TRBV3-1/TRBV3-2

CDR3 DNA: TGTGCCACCAGTGATTTGCCCCCGGGAGGGCCGGGAATGAACACTGAAGCTTTCTTT
CDR3 protein: CATSDLPPGGPGMNTEAFF
D gene: -
clone size: -
J gene: TRBJ1-1
V gene: TRBV24-1

CDR3 DNA: TGTGCCAGCAGCTTAGAAAGCGGGATGCGAGCTTTCTTT
CDR3 protein: CASSLESGMRAFF
D gene: -
clone size: once
J gene: TRBJ1-1
V gene: TRBV7-9

CDR3 DNA: TGTGCCACCAGCAGAGAGGGACAGGGGGCTAGGGAGACCCAGTACTTC
CDR3 protein: CATSREGQGARETQYF
D gene: TRBD1
clone size: few
J gene: TRBJ2-5
V gene: TRBV15

CDR3 DNA: TGTGCCAGCAGTTTATGGAACGGGACAGGGGACTCCCCTAGACAAGAGACCCAGTACTTC
CDR3 protein: CASSLWNGTGDSPRQETQYF
D gene: TRBD1
clone size: -
J gene: TRBJ2-5
V gene: TRBV28

CDR3 DNA: TGCGCCAGCAGTGAAGGCGGGAATTATAGCAATCAGCCCCAGCATTTT
CDR3 protein: CASSEGGNYSNQPQHF
D gene: -
clone size: -
J gene: TRBJ1-5
V gene: TRBV23-1

CDR3 DNA: TGTGCCAGCAGCAACCCCCGCAGGGGAGTATTCCGGTACTTC
CDR3 protein: CASSNPRRGVFRYF
D gene: -
clone size: -
J gene: TRBJ2-7
V gene: TRBV11-2

CDR3 DNA: TGCGCCAGCAAGGGCCAGGGATTGAGCGGGGAGCTGTTTTTT
CDR3 protein: CASKGQGLSGELFF
D gene: -
clone size: -
J gene: TRBJ2-2
V gene: TRBV5-1

CDR3 DNA: TGTGCCAGCAGGATAGCGGGAGATACGCAGTATTTT
CDR3 protein: CASRIAGDTQYF
D gene: TRBD2
clone size: -
J gene: TRBJ2-3
V gene: TRBV2

CDR3 DNA: TGTGCCAGCAGGCTTAAAGGAGGATCAGATACGCAGTATTTT
CDR3 protein: CASRLKGGSDTQYF
D gene: -
clone size: -
J gene: TRBJ2-3
V gene: TRBV7-3

CDR3 DNA: TGTGCCAGCAGCAGGGGACTGGCGAACACTGAAGCTTTCTTT
CDR3 protein: CASSRGLANTEAFF
D gene: -
clone size: -
J gene: TRBJ1-1
V gene: TRBV5-5

CDR3 DNA: TGCGCCAGCAGTGGAACGTTCCGCTTCGGGGCCCAGCATTTT
CDR3 protein: CASSGTFRFGAQHF
D gene: -
clone size: -
J gene: TRBJ1-5
V gene: TRBV10-2